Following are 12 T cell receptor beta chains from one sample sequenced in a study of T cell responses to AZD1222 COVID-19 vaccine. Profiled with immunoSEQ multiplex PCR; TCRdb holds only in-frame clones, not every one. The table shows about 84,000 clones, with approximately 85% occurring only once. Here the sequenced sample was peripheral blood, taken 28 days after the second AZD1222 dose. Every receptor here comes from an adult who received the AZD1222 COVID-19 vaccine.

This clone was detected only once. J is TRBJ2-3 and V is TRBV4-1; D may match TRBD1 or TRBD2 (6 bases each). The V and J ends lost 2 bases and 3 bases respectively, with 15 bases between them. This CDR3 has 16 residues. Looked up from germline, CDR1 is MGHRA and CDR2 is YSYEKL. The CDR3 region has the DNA TGCGCCAGCAGCCAAAGCCTCGGGGGCGCAACAGATACGCAGTATTTT. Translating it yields CASSQSLGGATDTQYF.

The CDR3 region is CASSIRGDGNTIYF. CDR3 nucleotide sequence: TGTGCCAGCAGCATTAGGGGAGACGGAAACACCATATATTTT. The chain combines TRBV2 with TRBJ1-3; D perhaps matches TRBD1 (5 bases). The CDR3 spans 14 residues. The V end was cut by 6 bases, the J end by 4 bases, with 13 bases between. CDR1 and CDR2 from the germline V gene are SNHLY and FYNNEI.

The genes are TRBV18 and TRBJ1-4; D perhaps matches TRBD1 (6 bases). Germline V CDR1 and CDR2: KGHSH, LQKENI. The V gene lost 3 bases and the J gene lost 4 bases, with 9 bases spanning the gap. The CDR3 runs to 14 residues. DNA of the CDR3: TGTGCCAGCTCACCTGGGGGCGATAATGAAAAACTGTTTTTT. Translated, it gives CASSPGGDNEKLFF.

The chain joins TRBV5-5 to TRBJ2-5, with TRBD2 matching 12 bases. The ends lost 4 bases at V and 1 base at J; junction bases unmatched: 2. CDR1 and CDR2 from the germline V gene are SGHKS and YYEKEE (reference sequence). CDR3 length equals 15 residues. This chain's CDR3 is CASSRTSGAQETQYF. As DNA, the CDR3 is TGTGCCAGCAGCCGGACTAGCGGGGCCCAAGAGACCCAGTACTTC.

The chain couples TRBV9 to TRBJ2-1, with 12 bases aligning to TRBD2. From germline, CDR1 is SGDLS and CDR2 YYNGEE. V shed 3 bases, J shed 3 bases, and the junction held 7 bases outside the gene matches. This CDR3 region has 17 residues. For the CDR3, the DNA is TGTGCCAGCAGCGCTTGGACTAGCGGGGCCCACTACAATGAGCAGTTCTTC. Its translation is CASSAWTSGAHYNEQFF.

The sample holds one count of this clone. CDR3 DNA sequence: TGTGCCAGCAGTTCGTCCGGGACAGGAGACTATAATTCACCCCTCCACTTT. Protein product: CASSSSGTGDYNSPLHF. V gene TRBV28 combines with J gene TRBJ1-6, with 8 bases matching TRBD1. Germline lookup yields CDR1 MDHEN and CDR2 SYDVKM. The J segment lost 3 bases and the V segment lost 4 bases, leaving 8 bases of the junction unmatched. The CDR3 length is 17 residues. Using reference TRBV28 and TRBJ1-6 for the parts outside the CDR3, the full variable domain is DVKVTQSSRYLVKRTGEKVFLECVQDMDHENMFWYRQDPGLGLRLIYFSYDVKMKEKGDIPEGYSVSREKKERFSLILESASTNQTSMYLCASSSSGTGDYNSPLHFGNGTRLTVT.

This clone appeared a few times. CDR3 in amino acids: CASSLAQGAGSPLHF. The CDR3 nucleotides read TGTGCCAGCAGCTTAGCGCAGGGGGCAGGCTCACCCCTCCACTTT. The chain has TRBV7-8 and TRBJ1-6, with 8 bases identical to TRBD1. Germline V lookup: CDR1 SGHVS, CDR2 FQNEAQ. Trimming at V came to 0 bases and at J to 10 bases, leaving 5 bases not matched to a gene. The CDR3 totals 15 residues.

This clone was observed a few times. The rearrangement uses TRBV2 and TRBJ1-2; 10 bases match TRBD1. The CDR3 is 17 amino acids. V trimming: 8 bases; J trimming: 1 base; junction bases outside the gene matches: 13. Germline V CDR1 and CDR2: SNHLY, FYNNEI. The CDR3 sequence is CASYWTGGNLLNYGYTF. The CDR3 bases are TGTGCCAGCTATTGGACAGGGGGGAATCTTCTTAACTATGGCTACACCTTC.

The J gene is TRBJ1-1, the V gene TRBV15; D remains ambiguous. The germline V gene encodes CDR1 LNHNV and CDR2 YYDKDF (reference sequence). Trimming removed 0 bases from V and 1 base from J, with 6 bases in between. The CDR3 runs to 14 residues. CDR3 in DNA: TGTGCCACCAGCAGAGATATGAGGAACACTGAAGCTTTCTTT. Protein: CATSRDMRNTEAFF. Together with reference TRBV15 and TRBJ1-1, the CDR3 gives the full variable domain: DAMVIQNPRYQVTQFGKPVTLSCSQTLNHNVMYWYQQKSSQAPKLLFHYYDKDFNNEADTPDNFQSRRPNTSFCFLDIRSPGLGDTAMYLCATSRDMRNTEAFFGQGTRLTVV.

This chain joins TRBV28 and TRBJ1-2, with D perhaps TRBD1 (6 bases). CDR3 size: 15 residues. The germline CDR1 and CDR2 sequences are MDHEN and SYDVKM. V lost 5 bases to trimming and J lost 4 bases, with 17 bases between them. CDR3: CASSPLNRDTYGYTF. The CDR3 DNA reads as TGTGCCAGCAGTCCCCTCAACCGGGACACCTATGGCTACACCTTC.

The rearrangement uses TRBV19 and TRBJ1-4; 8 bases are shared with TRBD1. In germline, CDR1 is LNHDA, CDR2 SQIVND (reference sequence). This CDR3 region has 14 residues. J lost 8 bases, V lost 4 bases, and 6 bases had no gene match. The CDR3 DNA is TGTGCCAGTAGTAAACAGGGGGTGGCAGAAAAACTGTTTTTT. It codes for CASSKQGVAEKLFF.

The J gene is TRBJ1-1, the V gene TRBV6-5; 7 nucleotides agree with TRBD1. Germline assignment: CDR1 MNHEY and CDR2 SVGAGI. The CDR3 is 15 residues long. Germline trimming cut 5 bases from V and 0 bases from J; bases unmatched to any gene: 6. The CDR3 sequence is CASSTGDRLNTEAFF. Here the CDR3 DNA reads TGTGCCAGCAGTACCGGGGACAGATTGAACACTGAAGCTTTCTTT.